Below, 11 T cell receptor beta chains from the same sample are listed, as sequenced in a study of T cells after yellow fever vaccination. TCRdb itself ran the 5' RACE reads through MiXCR, one entry per CDR3 protein. The table shows about 630,000 distinct CDR3 sequences, with approximately 13% occurring only once. The sequences come from PBMCs, collected on the day of the yellow fever booster vaccination. The receptors were sampled from a man aged 25-45 years who received the YFV17D yellow fever vaccine.

A few counts support this clonotype. The CDR3 DNA follows: TGCAGTGCTAGTGAGAACCTGGGCACTGAAGCTTTCTTT. This encodes CSASENLGTEAFF. This rearrangement joins TRBV20-1 to TRBJ1-1; no clear D gene. V shed 3 bases and J shed 4 bases, with 12 bases lying between them. The CDR3 has 13 amino acids. Germline assignment: CDR1 DFQATT and CDR2 SNEGSKA (reference sequence).

This chain links TRBV11-2 with TRBJ2-2, with D perhaps matching TRBD2 (7 bases). Deletions cut 8 bases from V and 6 bases from J, with 25 bases between. This CDR3 comprises 17 residues. Per the germline V gene, CDR1 is SGHAT and CDR2 is FQNNGV. The CDR3 spells CASGRGKPLRDPGELFF. CDR3 DNA sequence: TGTGCCAGCGGGAGGGGGAAACCGTTGCGGGACCCCGGGGAGCTGTTTTTT.

This clonotype was picked up a small number of times. The chain is built from TRBV30 and TRBJ1-2, with a weak D call TRBD1 (6 bases). Trimming left V 0 bases short and J 8 bases short, with 13 bases between. The germline CDR1 and CDR2 sequences are GTSNPN and SVGIG (reference sequence). The CDR3 covers 13 residues. The CDR3 here is CAWSVGGGVGYTF. DNA for the CDR3: TGTGCCTGGAGTGTTGGAGGGGGAGTCGGCTACACCTTC.

Only a few counts were recorded for this clonotype. The chain joins TRBV5-8 to TRBJ1-4; perhaps TRBD1 as D (6 bases). The CDR3 totals 14 residues. Germline loops: CDR1 SGHTS, CDR2 YDEGEE. Deletions cut 4 bases from V and 7 bases from J, with 14 bases between. The CDR3 here is CASSASGGGEKLFF. In DNA, the CDR3 is TGTGCCAGCAGCGCCTCCGGGGGCGGTGAAAAACTGTTTTTT. The full variable domain, its missing parts supplied by reference TRBV5-8 and TRBJ1-4, is EAGVTQSPTHLIKTRGQQATLRCSPISGHTSVYWYQQALGLGLQFLLWYDEGEERNRGNFPPRFSGRQFPNYSSELNVNALELEDSALYLCASSASGGGEKLFFGSGTQLSVL.

There are a few counts of this clonotype. V usage is TRBV5-1 and J usage is TRBJ1-2; D is unclear. V lost 7 bases, J lost 5 bases, and 18 bases lay in between. This CDR3 has 14 residues. The germline CDR1 and CDR2 sequences are SGHRS and YFSETQ. The CDR3 DNA follows: TGCGCCAGCGCCCCTTCAGGCGAAAATTATGGCTACACCTTC. Translated, it gives CASAPSGENYGYTF. The whole variable domain, remainder taken from reference TRBV5-1 and TRBJ1-2, is KAGVTQTPRYLIKTRGQQVTLSCSPISGHRSVSWYQQTPGQGLQFLFEYFSETQRNKGNFPGRFSGRQFSNSRSEMNVSTLELGDSALYLCASAPSGENYGYTFGSGTRLTVV.

There are a few counts of this clonotype. The chain employs TRBV4-2 and TRBJ2-7; 9 bases line up with TRBD2. CDR3 length: 15 amino acids. V gave up 4 bases and J gave up 4 bases; unmatched junction bases: 8. Per germline, CDR1 LGHNA and CDR2 YNFKEQ. The CDR3 DNA is TGTGCCAGCAGCCCGGCACTAGCGGGTGTTTACGAGCAGTACTTC. Its translation: CASSPALAGVYEQYF.

This clonotype was seen only a few times. The chain joins TRBV5-1 to TRBJ2-1; 10 bases agree with TRBD1. The CDR3 sequence is 15 residues long. V trimming: 5 bases; J trimming: 7 bases; junction bases outside the gene matches: 9. Germline values: CDR1 SGHRS, CDR2 YFSETQ. The CDR3 DNA reads as TGCGCCAGCAGTTATCGGGACAGGGGTCGGAATGAGCAGTTCTTC. Protein product: CASSYRDRGRNEQFF.

There are a few counts of this clonotype. The chain uses TRBV7-2 and TRBJ2-7; D remains ambiguous. There are 14 residues in the CDR3. Between the trimmed V and J ends, which lost 0 bases and 3 bases, there was a span of 9 bases. Germline V gene sequence: CDR1 SGHTA, CDR2 FQGNSA. CDR3 sequence (DNA): TGTGCCAGCAGCTTAGCTAGTTCCCTCTACGAGCAGTACTTC. It specifies CASSLASSLYEQYF.

This clonotype was picked up a small number of times. J is TRBJ1-3 and V is TRBV18; D remains ambiguous. The V end lost 4 bases, the J end lost 1 base, and 11 bases lay between the germline ends. CDR3 size: 15 residues. Germline V gene sequence: CDR1 KGHSH, CDR2 LQKENI. The CDR3 DNA reads TGTGCCAGCTCACTGTCCACGCCTTCTGGAAACACCATATATTTT. The encoded protein is CASSLSTPSGNTIYF.

V is TRBV20-1 and J is TRBJ2-3; TRBD1 matches 11 bases. This CDR3 is built from 14 residues. With V trimmed by 5 bases and J by 4 bases, 5 bases remained unmatched. Germline assignment: CDR1 DFQATT and CDR2 SNEGSKA (reference sequence). For the CDR3, the DNA is TGCAGTGCTTGGACAGGGGGCGCTCCAGATACGCAGTATTTT. Encoded protein: CSAWTGGAPDTQYF.

The sample holds a few counts of this clonotype. The rearrangement links TRBV20-1 to TRBJ2-3; D is unclear. CDR3 length: 10 amino acids. Germline assignment: CDR1 DFQATT and CDR2 SNEGSKA (reference sequence). The CDR3 sequence is CSPLLDTQYF. The CDR3 DNA reads as TGCAGCCCCCTATTGGATACGCAGTATTTT.